The next 28 T cell receptor beta chains were all read from a single sample in a study of blood T cell repertoires in COVID-19. Using immunoSEQ multiplex PCR, the repertoire was profiled, and TCRdb retains in-frame clones only, with some absent. Of about 120,000 clones listed, about 83% are singletons. The material sequenced was peripheral blood. Every receptor here comes from a man older than 75 with active or convalescent COVID-19.

For the CDR3, the DNA is TGTGCCAGCAGTTTTACAGGGGCCTACGAGCAGTACTTC. Translation: CASSFTGAYEQYF. This chain joins TRBV7-2 and TRBJ2-7; TRBD1 matches at 7 bases. The junction had 4 bases not matched to a gene; V was cut back by 6 bases and J by 2 bases. The germline gives CDR1 SGHTA, CDR2 FQGNSA. There are 13 residues in the CDR3.

The chain uses TRBV27 and TRBJ2-1; possibly TRBD1 for D (6 bases). V lost 9 bases and J lost 0, with 12 bases in between. There are 14 residues in the CDR3. The germline V gene encodes CDR1 MNHEY and CDR2 SMNVEV (reference sequence). The CDR3 sequence is CASKTGTSYNEQFF. CDR3 nucleotide sequence: TGTGCCAGTAAGACAGGTACCTCCTACAATGAGCAGTTCTTC.

This chain uses TRBV28 with TRBJ1-2; D might be TRBD1 (5 bases). Looked up from germline, CDR1 is MDHEN and CDR2 is SYDVKM. The V gene lost 7 bases and the J gene lost 6 bases, with 9 bases spanning the gap. The CDR3 is 11 residues long. CDR3 sequence: CASIGDHGYTF. The CDR3 region has the DNA TGTGCCAGCATAGGGGATCATGGCTACACCTTC.

Concerning this clone: An end of the junction does not agree with germline; a read error may underlie this. The CDR3 DNA follows: TGTGCCAGCAGCTTTATGCAGATCTTC. Protein sequence: CASSFMQIF. This rearrangement joins TRBV7-2 to TRBJ1-2; unclear D gene. The CDR3 is 9 residues long. Germline V gene lookup returns CDR1 SGHTA and CDR2 FQGNSA.

The genes are TRBV18 and TRBJ2-6; D is unclear. Per germline, CDR1 KGHSH and CDR2 LQKENI. CDR3 length: 16 amino acids. V gave up 4 bases and J gave up 1 base, with 11 bases separating them. CDR3 sequence reads: CASSQHQVSGANVLTF. Here the CDR3 DNA reads TGTGCCAGCTCACAGCATCAGGTATCTGGGGCCAACGTCCTGACTTTC.

This clone has just a few counts. The rearrangement links TRBV5-1 to TRBJ1-6, with D perhaps matching TRBD1 (5 bases). V was trimmed by 0 bases and J by 8 bases, leaving 15 bases between them. Germline V lookup: CDR1 SGHRS, CDR2 YFSETQ. The CDR3 has 16 residues. CDR3 sequence reads: CASSLAPDRNDSPLHF. CDR3 nucleotides: TGCGCCAGCAGCTTGGCCCCAGACAGAAATGATTCACCCCTCCACTTT.

The V call is TRBV6-5, the J call TRBJ2-2, with 8 bases lining up with TRBD1. Unmatched junction bases numbered 7, after V lost 2 bases and J lost 5 bases. The CDR3 length is 16 residues. Germline CDR1 is MNHEY and CDR2 is SVGAGI. CDR3 nucleotide sequence: TGTGCCAGCAGTTACGGGCAGACAGGGGTAACCGGGGAGCTGTTTTTT. This encodes CASSYGQTGVTGELFF.

The chain recombines TRBV12-5 with TRBJ2-5; 14 positions match TRBD2. Germline V CDR1 and CDR2: LGHNT, FRNRAP. The CDR3 extends over 15 amino acids. V shed 7 bases and J 5 bases; nucleotides not matched to a gene: 6. CDR3 in amino acids: CASVGTSGGAETQYF. In nucleotides, the CDR3 is TGTGCTAGTGTGGGGACTAGCGGGGGTGCGGAGACCCAGTACTTC.

Only one count was recorded for this clone. A read error may account for a junction end that differs from germline. The chain links TRBV7-3 to TRBJ2-2, with 7 bases matching TRBD1. Germline CDR1 is SGHTA and CDR2 is FQGTGA. This CDR3 is 14 amino acids long. CDR3 protein: CTSSSGQTTGELFF. The CDR3 coding sequence is TGTACCAGCAGCTCGGGACAGACCACCGGGGAGCTGTTTTTT. The variable domain in full, completed from reference TRBV7-3 and TRBJ2-2, reads GAGVSQTPSNKVTEKGKYVELRCDPISGHTALYWYRQSLGQGPEFLIYFQGTGAADDSGLPNDRFFAVRPEGSVSTLKIQRTERGDSAVYLCTSSSGQTTGELFFGEGSRLTVL.

The V gene is TRBV4-1, the J gene TRBJ2-5; 8 bases are a match to TRBD1. The CDR3 runs to 17 residues. V trimming: 0 bases; J trimming: 4 bases; junction bases outside the gene matches: 10. Per germline, CDR1 MGHRA and CDR2 YSYEKL. The CDR3 reads CASSQEGGRQGRETQYF. In DNA, the CDR3 is TGCGCCAGCAGCCAAGAGGGGGGAAGACAGGGGCGAGAGACCCAGTACTTC.

V usage is TRBV11-2 and J usage is TRBJ1-1; tentatively, D is TRBD1 (5 bases). CDR1 and CDR2 (germline): SGHAT, FQNNGV. This CDR3 is 13 amino acids long. V gave up 5 bases and J gave up 5 bases, with 12 bases separating them. The CDR3 loop is CASSLAGGTEAFF. The DNA of the CDR3 is TGTGCCAGCAGCCTCGCCGGGGGTACTGAAGCTTTCTTT.

The chain recombines TRBV5-4 with TRBJ1-2; no definite D call. Germline V lookup: CDR1 SGHNT, CDR2 YYREEE (reference sequence). This CDR3 is built from 15 residues. Trimming cost V 0 bases and J 2 bases, with 11 bases left between them. CDR3 bases: TGTGCCAGCAGCTTGGGTGGGGAGGCCAACTATGGCTACACCTTC. This translates into CASSLGGEANYGYTF.

The chain carries TRBV19 and TRBJ1-2; no clear D gene. Germline V gene lookup returns CDR1 LNHDA and CDR2 SQIVND (reference sequence). There are 15 residues in the CDR3. Trimming removed 4 bases at V and 0 bases at J, with 12 bases between. DNA for the CDR3: TGTGCCAGTAGTACGCACGACGGGGCTAACTATGGCTACACCTTC. This sequence encodes CASSTHDGANYGYTF.

J is TRBJ2-5 and V is TRBV28; 9 nucleotides align to TRBD1. Germline CDR1 MDHEN, CDR2 SYDVKM. The CDR3 covers 13 residues. V shed 11 bases and J 5 bases; nucleotides not matched to a gene: 9. CDR3 nucleotides: TGTGCCGGCCGTAGGACAGGGGCTGAGACCCAGTACTTC. This sequence encodes CAGRRTGAETQYF.

The V gene is TRBV5-1, the J gene TRBJ2-7, with D possibly being TRBD1 (6 bases). V lost 0 bases to trimming and J lost 5 bases, with 12 bases between them. Germline assignment: CDR1 SGHRS and CDR2 YFSETQ. The CDR3 totals 14 residues. CDR3 sequence (DNA): TGCGCCAGCAGCTTGGGACAGGCCCACGACGAGCAGTACTTC. It translates to CASSLGQAHDEQYF.

This rearrangement joins TRBV7-2 to TRBJ1-1; TRBD1 matches at 7 bases. Germline CDR1 and CDR2: SGHTA and FQGNSA. This CDR3 spans 13 amino acids. J was trimmed by 10 bases and V by 6 bases; bases with no gene match: 11. CDR3 nucleotides: TGTGCCAGCAGGGAGGCAGCCTCAGGGGGAGCTTTCTTT. It translates to CASREAASGGAFF.

V gene TRBV3-1 (or the pseudogene TRBV3-2) combines with J gene TRBJ1-5; the D is unclear. This CDR3 spans 14 amino acids. Per germline, CDR1 LGHDT and CDR2 YNNKEL (reference sequence). The V gene lost 2 bases and the J gene lost 1 base, with 6 bases spanning the gap. The CDR3, as DNA: TGTGCCAGCAGCCAACGGGTAAGCAATCAGCCCCAGCATTTT. Amino acids: CASSQRVSNQPQHF.

V and J are TRBV10-3 and TRBJ1-2, with 7 bases matching TRBD1. Germline CDR1 and CDR2: ENHRY and SYGVKD. This CDR3 region has 13 residues. V shed 7 bases, J shed 4 bases, and the junction held 6 bases outside the gene matches. This CDR3 is CAITIDRVYGYTF. The CDR3 region has the DNA TGTGCCATCACCATCGACAGGGTCTATGGCTACACCTTC.

The chain couples TRBV9 to TRBJ2-5; 9 bases agree with TRBD2. Looked up from germline, CDR1 is SGDLS and CDR2 is YYNGEE. V shed 0 bases and J 1 base; nucleotides not matched to a gene: 4. CDR3 length: 16 residues. CDR3 coding DNA: TGTGCCAGCAGCGTAGCTGTTAGCGGGGGCCAAGAGACCCAGTACTTC. This encodes CASSVAVSGGQETQYF. The full variable domain, in which reference TRBV9 and TRBJ2-5 provide the parts outside the CDR3, is DSGVTQTPKHLITATGQRVTLRCSPRSGDLSVYWYQQSLDQGLQFLIQYYNGEERAKGNILERFSAQQFPDLHSELNLSSLELGDSALYFCASSVAVSGGQETQYFGPGTRLLVL.

J is TRBJ2-3 and V is TRBV4-1; D gene uncertain. Germline-derived CDR1 and CDR2 are MGHRA and YSYEKL. V lost 0 bases, J lost 6 bases, and 16 bases lay in between. This CDR3 region has 16 residues. CDR3 bases: TGCGCCAGCAGCCAAGATTTCACAACACGCGGCGATACGCAGTATTTT. Encoded protein: CASSQDFTTRGDTQYF.

The V and J genes are TRBV7-6 and TRBJ2-3; no reliable D call. In germline, CDR1 is SGHVS, CDR2 FNYEAQ. This CDR3 is 12 amino acids long. V gave up 3 bases and J gave up 3 bases, with 4 bases separating them. The CDR3 sequence: CASSFPTDTQYF. CDR3 nucleotide sequence: TGTGCCAGCAGCTTTCCGACAGATACGCAGTATTTT.

The chain carries TRBV19 and TRBJ1-2; 9 positions match TRBD1. This CDR3 has 14 residues. V trimming: 7 bases; J trimming: 4 bases; junction bases outside the gene matches: 7. Germline V gene lookup returns CDR1 LNHDA and CDR2 SQIVND (reference sequence). CDR3 coding DNA: TGTGCCAGTACCTCGGGACAGGGCAGCTATGGCTACACCTTC. It encodes CASTSGQGSYGYTF. Full variable domain (missing parts from reference TRBV19 and TRBJ1-2): DGGITQSPKYLFRKEGQNVTLSCEQNLNHDAMYWYRQDPGQGLRLIYYSQIVNDFQKGDIAEGYSVSREKKESFPLTVTSAQKNPTAFYLCASTSGQGSYGYTFGSGTRLTVV.

This clone was seen more than once but under ten times. The chain links TRBV4-1 to TRBJ2-1; 8 nucleotides align to TRBD2. The CDR3 contains 14 residues. V gave up 6 bases and J gave up 4 bases; unmatched junction bases: 5. Germline CDR1 is MGHRA and CDR2 is YSYEKL. CDR3 region: CASSVSGDYNEQFF. The CDR3 DNA follows: TGCGCCAGCAGTGTTAGCGGGGATTACAATGAGCAGTTCTTC.

The chain recombines TRBV28 with TRBJ1-2; 9 positions match TRBD1. V was clipped by 6 bases and J by 1 base; unmatched bases: 6. CDR1 is MDHEN and CDR2 is SYDVKM in the germline V gene. The CDR3 length is 15 residues. CDR3: CASRPGTGHNYGYTF. The CDR3 DNA follows: TGTGCCAGCAGGCCCGGGACAGGGCATAACTATGGCTACACCTTC.

This clone was found a few times. The J gene is TRBJ1-3, the V gene TRBV23-1; 8 positions agree with TRBD1. TRBV23-1 is noted as an ORF with a role that remains uncertain. V trimming: 4 bases; J trimming: 2 bases; junction bases outside the gene matches: 4. This CDR3 contains 15 residues. DNA for the CDR3: TGCGCCAGCAGTCCCCTACAGGGGGCTGGAAACACCATATATTTT. This gives the protein CASSPLQGAGNTIYF.

CDR3 loop: CASSQVLRGEQFF. The CDR3, as DNA: TGTGCCAGCAGCCAAGTTTTGCGGGGTGAGCAGTTCTTC. The chain carries TRBV14 and TRBJ2-1; D possibly corresponds to TRBD2 (6 bases). Germline V gene sequence: CDR1 SGHDN, CDR2 FVKESK. The CDR3 is 13 residues long. The V end lost 1 base, the J end lost 9 bases, and 10 bases lay between the germline ends.

The chain links TRBV11-1 to TRBJ1-6; 7 bases agree with TRBD1. The V gene end was trimmed by 5 bases and the J gene end by 9 bases; junction bases not matched to a gene: 7. CDR1 and CDR2 (germline): SGHAT, FQDESV (reference sequence). This CDR3 spans 14 amino acids. CDR3 bases: TGTGCCAGCAGCCTGGACAGGAGTGGTTCACCCCTCCACTTT. This gives the protein CASSLDRSGSPLHF.

The V call is TRBV27, the J call TRBJ1-2, with TRBD1 matching over 7 bases. The CDR3 extends over 12 amino acids. Germline values: CDR1 MNHEY, CDR2 SMNVEV (reference sequence). V trimming: 6 bases; J trimming: 7 bases; junction bases outside the gene matches: 5. The chain's CDR3 is CASSLDRVGYTF. CDR3 DNA: TGTGCCAGCAGCCTCGACAGGGTTGGCTACACCTTC.